The TCR beta chain described here comes from a study of T cell repertoires in cytomegalovirus infection. Overall study: Public TCR beta signatures provided an indication of both CMV infection and a matching HLA type. Study results and limitations: The cumulative frequency of public TCR beta families identified carriers of CMV plus the relevant HLA. Ex vivo responses were dominated by HLA-C-restricted CMV-specific TCR beta clonotypes.

The V gene lost 5 bases and the J gene lost 2 bases, with 22 bases spanning the gap. CDR3 length: 17 residues. The germline V gene encodes CDR1 SGHAT and CDR2 FQNNGV. The sample holds many counts of this clonotype. As yet, its antigen is unknown. TCRdb itself ran the reads through MiXCR, one entry per CDR3 protein. The sample includes roughly 230,000 distinct CDR3 sequences, around 6.4% of them seen just once. J is TRBJ2-7 and V is TRBV11-2, with D possibly matching TRBD1 (5 bases). Material for sequencing was PBMCs. The clonotype originates from a human donor in good health (CMV status not recorded). Some clones in this sample may be carry-over from other donors' samples. The DNA of the CDR3 is TGTGCCAGCAGCCGTCTGGGGCCTTCGCACGGTCCCTACGAGCAGTACTTC. This translates into CASSRLGPSHGPYEQYF.